This entry concerns a single T cell receptor (beta chain). No antigen is known for it. The data originate from a study of cytomegalovirus exposure and HLA in healthy donors. Findings of the study overall: A later analysis associated 15,000 to 20,000 TCR beta sequences with HLA alleles at a 0.05 false discovery rate. There were around 160 TCR beta chains listed as cytomegalovirus-associated. As was reported, the classifier diagnosed cytomegalovirus status with high specificity and sensitivity.

CDR3 length equals 14 residues. With 3 bases removed from V and 0 bases from J, the gap between germline ends came to 7 bases. Germline CDR1 reads MGHDK; CDR2 reads SYGVNS. Researchers ran the PCR with 60 Vbeta and 13 Jbeta primers. Profiled with immunoSEQ multiplex PCR; TCRdb holds only in-frame clones, not every one. The sample has 100,000 or so clones; roughly 80% are singletons. This clonotype was obtained from a man aged 25-45 years in good health and CMV-seropositive. The rearrangement uses TRBV25-1 and TRBJ2-3; D not certain. The sequenced material came from PBMCs. The DNA for the CDR3 is TGTGCCAGCAGTGATACAAGAAGCACAGATACGCAGTATTTT. It yields the protein CASSDTRSTDTQYF.